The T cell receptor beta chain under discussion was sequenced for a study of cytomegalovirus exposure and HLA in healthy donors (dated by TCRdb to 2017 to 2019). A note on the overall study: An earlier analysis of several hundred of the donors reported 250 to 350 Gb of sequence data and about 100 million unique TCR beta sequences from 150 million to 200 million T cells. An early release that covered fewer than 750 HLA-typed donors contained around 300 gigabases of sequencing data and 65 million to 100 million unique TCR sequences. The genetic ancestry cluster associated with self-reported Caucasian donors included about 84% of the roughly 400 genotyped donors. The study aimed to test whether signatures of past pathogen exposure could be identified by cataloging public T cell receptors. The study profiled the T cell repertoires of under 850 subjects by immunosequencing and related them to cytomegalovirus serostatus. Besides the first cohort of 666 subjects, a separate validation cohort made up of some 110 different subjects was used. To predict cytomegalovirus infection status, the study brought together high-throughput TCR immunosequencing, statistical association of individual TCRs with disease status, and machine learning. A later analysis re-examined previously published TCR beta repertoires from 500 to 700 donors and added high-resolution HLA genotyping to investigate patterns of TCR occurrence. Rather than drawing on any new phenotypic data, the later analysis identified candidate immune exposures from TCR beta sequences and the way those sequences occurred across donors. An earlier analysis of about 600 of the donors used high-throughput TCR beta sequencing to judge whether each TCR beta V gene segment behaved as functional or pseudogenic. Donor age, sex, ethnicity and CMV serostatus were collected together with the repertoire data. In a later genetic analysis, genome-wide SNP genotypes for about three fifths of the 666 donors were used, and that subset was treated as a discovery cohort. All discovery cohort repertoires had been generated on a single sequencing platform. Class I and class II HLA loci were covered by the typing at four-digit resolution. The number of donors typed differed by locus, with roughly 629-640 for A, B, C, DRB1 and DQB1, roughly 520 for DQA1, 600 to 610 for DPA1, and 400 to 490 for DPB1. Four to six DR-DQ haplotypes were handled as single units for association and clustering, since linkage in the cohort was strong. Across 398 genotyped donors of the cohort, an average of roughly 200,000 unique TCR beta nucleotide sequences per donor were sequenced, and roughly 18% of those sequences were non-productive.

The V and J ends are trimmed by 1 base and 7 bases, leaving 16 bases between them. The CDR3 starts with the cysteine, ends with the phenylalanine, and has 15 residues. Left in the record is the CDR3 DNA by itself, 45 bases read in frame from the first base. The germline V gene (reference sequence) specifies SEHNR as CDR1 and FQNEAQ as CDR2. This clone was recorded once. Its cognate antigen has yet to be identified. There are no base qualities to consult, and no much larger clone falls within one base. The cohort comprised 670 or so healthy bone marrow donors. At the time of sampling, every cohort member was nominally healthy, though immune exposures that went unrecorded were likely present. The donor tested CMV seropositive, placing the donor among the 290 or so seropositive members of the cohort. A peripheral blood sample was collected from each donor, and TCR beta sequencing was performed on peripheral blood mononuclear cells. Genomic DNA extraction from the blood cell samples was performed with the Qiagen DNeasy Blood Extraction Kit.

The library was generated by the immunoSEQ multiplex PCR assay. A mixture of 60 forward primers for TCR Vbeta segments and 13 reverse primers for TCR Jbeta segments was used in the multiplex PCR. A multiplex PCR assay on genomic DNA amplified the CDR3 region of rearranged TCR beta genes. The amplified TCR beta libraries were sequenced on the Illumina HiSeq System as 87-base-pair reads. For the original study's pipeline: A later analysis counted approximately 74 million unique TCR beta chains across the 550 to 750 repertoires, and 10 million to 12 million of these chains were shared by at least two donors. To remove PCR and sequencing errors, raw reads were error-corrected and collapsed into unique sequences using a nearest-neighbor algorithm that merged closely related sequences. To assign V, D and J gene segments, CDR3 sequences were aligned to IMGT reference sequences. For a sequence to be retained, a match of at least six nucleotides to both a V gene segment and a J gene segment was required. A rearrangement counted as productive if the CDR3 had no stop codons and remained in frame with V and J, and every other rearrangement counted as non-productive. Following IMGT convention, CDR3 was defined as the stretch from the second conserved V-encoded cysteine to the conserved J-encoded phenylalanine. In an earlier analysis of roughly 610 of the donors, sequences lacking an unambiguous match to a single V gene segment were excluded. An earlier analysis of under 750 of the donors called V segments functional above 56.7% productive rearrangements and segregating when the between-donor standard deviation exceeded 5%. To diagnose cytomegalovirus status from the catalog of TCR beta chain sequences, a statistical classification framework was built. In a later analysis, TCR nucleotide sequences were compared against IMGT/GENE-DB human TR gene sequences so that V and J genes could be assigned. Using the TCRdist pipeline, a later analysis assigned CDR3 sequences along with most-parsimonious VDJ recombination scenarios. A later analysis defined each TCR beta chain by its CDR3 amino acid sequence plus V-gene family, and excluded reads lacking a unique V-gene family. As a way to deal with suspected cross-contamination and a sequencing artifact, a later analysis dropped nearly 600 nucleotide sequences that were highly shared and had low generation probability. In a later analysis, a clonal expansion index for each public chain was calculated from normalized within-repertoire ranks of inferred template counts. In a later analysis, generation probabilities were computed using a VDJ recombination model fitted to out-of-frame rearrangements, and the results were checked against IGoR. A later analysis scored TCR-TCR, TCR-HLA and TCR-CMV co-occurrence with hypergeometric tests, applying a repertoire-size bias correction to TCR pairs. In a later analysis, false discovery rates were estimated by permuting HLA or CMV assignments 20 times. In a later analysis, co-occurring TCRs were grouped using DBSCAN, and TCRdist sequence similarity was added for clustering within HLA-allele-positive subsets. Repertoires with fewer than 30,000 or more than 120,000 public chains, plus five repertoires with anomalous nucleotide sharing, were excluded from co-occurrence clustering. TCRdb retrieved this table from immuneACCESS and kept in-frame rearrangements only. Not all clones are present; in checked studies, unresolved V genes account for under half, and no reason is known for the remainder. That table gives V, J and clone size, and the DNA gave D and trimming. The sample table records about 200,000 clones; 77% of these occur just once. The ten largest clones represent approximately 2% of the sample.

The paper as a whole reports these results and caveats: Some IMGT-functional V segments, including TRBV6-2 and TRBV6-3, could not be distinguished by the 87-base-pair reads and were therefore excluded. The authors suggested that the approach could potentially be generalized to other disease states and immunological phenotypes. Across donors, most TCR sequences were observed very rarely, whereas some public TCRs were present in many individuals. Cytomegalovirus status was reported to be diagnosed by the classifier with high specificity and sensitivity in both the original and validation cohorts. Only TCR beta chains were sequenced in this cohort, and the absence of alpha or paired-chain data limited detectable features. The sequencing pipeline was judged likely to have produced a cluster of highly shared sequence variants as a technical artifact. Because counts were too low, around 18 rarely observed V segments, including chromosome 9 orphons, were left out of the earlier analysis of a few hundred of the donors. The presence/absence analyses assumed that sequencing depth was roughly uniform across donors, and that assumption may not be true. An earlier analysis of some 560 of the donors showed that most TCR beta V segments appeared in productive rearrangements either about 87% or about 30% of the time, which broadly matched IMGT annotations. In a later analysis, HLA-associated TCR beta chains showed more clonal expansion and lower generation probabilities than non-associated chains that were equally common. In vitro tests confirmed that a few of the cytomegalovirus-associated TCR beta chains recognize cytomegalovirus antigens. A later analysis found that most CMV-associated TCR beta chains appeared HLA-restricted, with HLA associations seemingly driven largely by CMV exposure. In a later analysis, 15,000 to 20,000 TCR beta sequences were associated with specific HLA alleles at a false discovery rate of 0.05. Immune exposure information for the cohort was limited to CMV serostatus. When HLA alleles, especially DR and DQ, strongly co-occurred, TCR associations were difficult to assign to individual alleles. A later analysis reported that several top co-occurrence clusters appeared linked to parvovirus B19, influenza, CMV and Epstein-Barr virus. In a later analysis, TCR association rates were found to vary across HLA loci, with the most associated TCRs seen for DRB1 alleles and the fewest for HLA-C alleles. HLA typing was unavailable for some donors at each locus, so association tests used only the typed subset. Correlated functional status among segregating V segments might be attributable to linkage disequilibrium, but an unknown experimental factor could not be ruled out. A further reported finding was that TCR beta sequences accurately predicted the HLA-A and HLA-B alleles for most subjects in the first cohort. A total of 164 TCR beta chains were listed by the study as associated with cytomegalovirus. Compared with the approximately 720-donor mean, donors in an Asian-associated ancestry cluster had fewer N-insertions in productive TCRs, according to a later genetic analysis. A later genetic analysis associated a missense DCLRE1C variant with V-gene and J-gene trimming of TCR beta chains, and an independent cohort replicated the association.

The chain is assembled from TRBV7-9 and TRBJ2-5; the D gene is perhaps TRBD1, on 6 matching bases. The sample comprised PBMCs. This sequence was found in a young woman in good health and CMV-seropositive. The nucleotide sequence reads TGTGCCAGCAGCTTAGTCTCTCGTCAGGGGATGACCCAGTACTTC. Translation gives CASSLVSRQGMTQYF.